The 13 T cell receptor beta chains presented below share a single source sample, sequenced in a study of blood T cells in healthy people across ages. Primers used in a second PCR of roughly 7 to 12 cycles were a sample-barcoded 5' primer and a J-beta primer mix. TCRdb reprocessed the 5' RACE reads with MiXCR, giving one entry per CDR3 protein. Of some 700,000 distinct CDR3 sequences in the sample, 22% were seen once. The sequenced sample consisted of blood. Receptors were obtained from a man between 65 and 85 years old in good health.

This chain links TRBV11-1 with TRBJ2-3, with a weak D call TRBD1 (5 bases). The CDR3 runs 14 residues. From germline, CDR1 is SGHAT and CDR2 FQDESV (reference sequence). The V gene lost 1 base and the J gene lost 10 bases, with 15 bases spanning the gap. CDR3 region: CASSLEGALPSQYF. For the CDR3, the DNA is TGTGCCAGCAGCTTAGAAGGGGCACTTCCTTCGCAGTATTTT.

This CDR3 reads CASSQDAIRATDTQYF. CDR3 DNA: TGTGCCAGCAGCCAAGATGCTATTAGGGCCACAGATACGCAGTATTTT. This chain uses TRBV4-2 with TRBJ2-3, with D unresolved. Germline V gene sequence: CDR1 LGHNA, CDR2 YNFKEQ. CDR3 length: 16 residues. The V end was cut by 0 bases, the J end by 2 bases, with 12 bases between.

Only a few counts were recorded for this clonotype. Here the CDR3 reads CASSQDFNRHYEQYF. The CDR3 DNA reads as TGTGCCAGCAGCCAAGATTTCAACAGGCACTACGAGCAGTACTTC. This rearrangement joins TRBV3-1 to TRBJ2-5; possibly TRBD1 for D (5 bases). The J call may be incorrect, as the DNA end agrees better with TRBJ2-7. The CDR3 runs to 15 residues. Germline V gives CDR1 LGHDT, CDR2 YNNKEL (reference sequence).

This clonotype was recorded a few times. The chain carries TRBV21-1 and TRBJ2-5; TRBD2, the table's D call, lacks a check against the DNA. TRBV21-1 is given as a pseudogene. This CDR3 has 17 amino acids. The CDR3 reads CASSNQTSPDGRETQYF. In DNA, the CDR3 is TGTGCCAGCAGCAACCAGACTAGCCCCGATGGGAGAGAGACCCAGTACTTC.

The count of this clonotype is one. The chain joins TRBV6-4 to TRBJ2-7; 9 bases line up with TRBD1. CDR3 length: 15 amino acids. Per germline, CDR1 MRHNA and CDR2 SNTAGT. For the CDR3, the DNA is TGTGCCTGCAGAAGCACAGGGGGCGAGGTCTACGAGCAGTACGTC. It is translated as CACRSTGGEVYEQYV.

In this sample, this clonotype turned up a few times. It may be a read error: a sequence one base away is much more abundant. V is TRBV12-3 or TRBV12-4 and J is TRBJ1-1, with D possibly TRBD1 on 5 matching bases. The CDR3 loop spans 14 amino acids. Trimming took off 6 bases at V and 0 bases at J, with 11 bases between the two ends. The CDR3 region is CASRTEGMNTEAFF. CDR3 nucleotide sequence: TGTGCCAGCAGGACCGAGGGGATGAACACTGAAGCTTTCTTT.

This clonotype was observed at least ten times. The rearrangement uses TRBV11-2 and TRBJ2-5, with D hard to call. Germline-derived CDR1 and CDR2 are SGHAT and FQNNGV. Trimming removed 6 bases from V and 5 bases from J, with 7 bases in between. The CDR3 is 11 residues long. The CDR3 reads CASSWGETQYF. DNA of the CDR3: TGTGCCAGCAGTTGGGGTGAGACCCAGTACTTC.

The chain employs TRBV29-1 and TRBJ2-1; D remains ambiguous. The V gene lost 3 bases and the J gene lost 7 bases, with 19 bases spanning the gap. CDR3 length equals 15 residues. CDR1 SQVTM and CDR2 ANQGSEA come from the germline V gene. The CDR3, as DNA: TGCAGCGTTGAGAGAGGATGGGGTTCTTGGAATGAGCAGTTCTTC. It codes for CSVERGWGSWNEQFF.

This chain connects TRBV12-3 or TRBV12-4 to TRBJ2-5; the D is unclear. The DNA end lines up better with TRBJ2-1; the J call may be wrong. This CDR3 is built from 14 residues. This CDR3 reads CASTSSEMFREQFF. The CDR3 DNA reads TGTGCCAGCACCTCATCGGAAATGTTTCGTGAGCAGTTCTTC.

This clonotype was counted a few times. The V call is TRBV29-1, the J call TRBJ1-2, with 8 bases lining up with TRBD1. The V gene's germline CDR1 is SQVTM and CDR2 ANQGSEA. This CDR3 has 16 residues. The V gene end was trimmed by 0 bases and the J gene end by 4 bases; junction bases not matched to a gene: 10. The chain's CDR3 is CSVEDQGRGLGYGYTF. In nucleotides, the CDR3 is TGCAGCGTTGAAGATCAGGGCAGGGGGCTAGGCTATGGCTACACCTTC.

This clonotype occurred a few times. This rearrangement joins TRBV10-3 to TRBJ1-5, with D possibly TRBD1 on 5 matching bases. CDR3 length equals 14 residues. V was clipped by 6 bases and J by 5 bases, with 14 bases between them. The germline gives CDR1 ENHRY, CDR2 SYGVKD. The CDR3 loop reads CAIRDHTGHQPQHF. The CDR3 DNA follows: TGTGCCATCAGAGACCACACAGGACATCAGCCCCAGCATTTT.

The chain links TRBV18 to TRBJ1-1, with TRBD1 identical over 8 bases. From germline, CDR1 is KGHSH and CDR2 LQKENI. This CDR3 has 16 amino acids. V shed 4 bases, J shed 4 bases, and the junction held 11 bases outside the gene matches. The CDR3 coding sequence is TGTGCCAGCTCACTACAGACAGGGGCCATGAGCACTGAAGCTTTCTTT. It specifies CASSLQTGAMSTEAFF.

A few counts support this clonotype. The V call is TRBV20-1, the J call TRBJ2-2; D is possibly TRBD2 (6 bases). The V gene lost 4 bases and the J gene lost 6 bases, with 12 bases spanning the gap. Germline values: CDR1 DFQATT, CDR2 SNEGSKA (reference sequence). The CDR3 sequence is 13 residues long. The CDR3 loop is CSAKGTLAGELFF. CDR3 DNA: TGCAGTGCTAAGGGGACTCTGGCCGGGGAGCTGTTTTTT.